This T cell receptor (beta chain) was profiled in a study of shared clonotypes between healthy human individuals. Assay: immunoSEQ multiplex PCR; the TCRdb copy retains only in-frame clones and omits some. The table includes over a million clones, roughly 80% detected once. The CDR3 is 15 residues long. V shed 4 bases, J shed 9 bases, and the junction held 6 bases outside the gene matches. Germline V gives CDR1 ENHRY, CDR2 SYGVKD. The chain recombines TRBV10-3 with TRBJ1-6; TRBD1 matches 10 bases. Sequencing used memory CD4+ T cells sorted from blood. Subset: CD45RA-negative fraction. The receptor's source is a man between 18 and 35 years old in good health. The CDR3 DNA reads as TGTGCCATCAGTGCAGGACAGGGGGTTGGTTCACCCCTCCACTTT. It codes for CAISAGQGVGSPLHF.